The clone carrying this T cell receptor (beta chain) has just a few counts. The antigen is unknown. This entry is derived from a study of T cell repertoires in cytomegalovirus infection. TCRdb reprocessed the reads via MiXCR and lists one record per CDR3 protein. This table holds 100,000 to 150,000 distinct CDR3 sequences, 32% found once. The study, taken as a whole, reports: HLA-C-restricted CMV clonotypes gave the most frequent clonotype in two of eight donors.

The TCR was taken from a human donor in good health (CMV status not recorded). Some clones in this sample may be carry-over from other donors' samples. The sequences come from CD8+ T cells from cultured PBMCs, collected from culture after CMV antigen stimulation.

The CDR3 DNA follows: TGTGCCAGCAGCTTAGAAGCCGGGGGGACCCAAGAGACCCAGTACTTC. Protein: CASSLEAGGTQETQYF. The rearrangement uses TRBV7-6 and TRBJ2-5; 7 nucleotides align to TRBD2. Germline lookup yields CDR1 SGHVS and CDR2 FNYEAQ. The CDR3 runs 16 residues. Trimming took 1 base from V and 1 from J; bases not matched to a gene: 6.